Below, one T cell receptor (beta chain) is given with its context. This CDR3 region has 17 residues. J was trimmed by 5 bases and V by 7 bases; bases with no gene match: 15. From germline, CDR1 is LGHNT and CDR2 FRNRAP. This record belongs to a study of patients and donors after allogeneic stem cell transplantation. TCRdb independently ran MiXCR on the RT-PCR reads; one entry per CDR3 protein. The sample includes over 400,000 distinct CDR3 sequences, 16% of them seen just once. This sequence was found in a human donor who was either an allogeneic HSCT recipient or a stem cell or donor lymphocyte infusion donor (not recorded which). It is not recorded whose cells these are; they may come from a transplant donor. The specimen was blood, either unsorted or a sorted T cell fraction (not recorded which). The chain uses TRBV12-5 and TRBJ2-3; 10 nucleotides match TRBD2. CDR3 nucleotides: TGTGCTAGTGCCCTAGTCGCGGGAGTAGCGGGAGGAGATACGCAGTATTTT. Translation gives CASALVAGVAGGDTQYF.